Below, 19 T cell receptor beta chains from the same sample are listed, as sequenced in a study of shared T cell receptors in the human thymus. Clones were sequenced by immunoSEQ multiplex PCR, and TCRdb holds only the in-frame ones, with some missing. The profile shows about 400,000 clones, about 95% of them singletons. The material sequenced was thymocytes. The receptors here all came from a human donor.

The J gene is TRBJ2-3, the V gene TRBV2; D could derive from TRBD1 or TRBD2 (5 bases each). Germline CDR1 reads SNHLY; CDR2 reads FYNNEI. V was pared by 7 bases and J by 3 bases, with 14 bases between. This CDR3 comprises 14 residues. The CDR3 DNA reads TGTGCCAGCATGAGGGGAGTATTAACAGATACGCAGTATTTT. Translated: CASMRGVLTDTQYF.

This chain links TRBV23-1 with TRBJ2-1, with a tentative D call TRBD1 (6 bases). TRBV23-1 is labeled an ORF, and its function is uncertain. Trimming cost V 7 bases and J 6 bases, with 13 bases left between them. The CDR3 consists of 13 residues. Here the CDR3 DNA reads TGCGCCAGCATTCGAACAGGGCGCAATGAGCAGTTCTTC. It specifies CASIRTGRNEQFF.

The chain links TRBV19 to TRBJ2-1; no definite D call. The length of the CDR3 is 14 residues. Germline V gene lookup returns CDR1 LNHDA and CDR2 SQIVND (reference sequence). V lost 1 base to trimming and J lost 4 bases, with 8 bases between them. CDR3 nucleotides: TGTGCCAGTAGTATAGTTTCAGTATACAATGAGCAGTTCTTC. Its protein product is CASSIVSVYNEQFF.

The rearrangement joins TRBV4-3 to TRBJ2-3, with 12 bases lining up with TRBD2. J was trimmed by 2 bases and V by 3 bases; bases with no gene match: 12. CDR3 size: 19 residues. Germline V lookup: CDR1 LGHNA, CDR2 YSLEER. CDR3 protein: CASSHDGTSGPFYTDTQYF. The CDR3, as DNA: TGCGCCAGCAGCCACGACGGGACTAGCGGGCCTTTCTACACAGATACGCAGTATTTT.

The chain joins TRBV10-3 to TRBJ1-2; D gene ambiguous. The CDR3 extends over 15 amino acids. Looked up from germline, CDR1 is ENHRY and CDR2 is SYGVKD. V gave up 0 bases and J gave up 4 bases, with 12 bases separating them. The CDR3 loop is CAISESQRSRYGYTF. The DNA for the CDR3 is TGTGCCATCAGTGAGTCGCAGAGATCCCGCTATGGCTACACCTTC.

The chain has TRBV7-6 and TRBJ2-7; 7 bases are a match to TRBD2. Looked up from germline, CDR1 is SGHVS and CDR2 is FNYEAQ. The CDR3 has 15 residues. Trimming cost V 5 bases and J 0 bases; bases outside gene matches: 7. Here the CDR3 DNA reads TGTGCCAGCAGCCCCCTGGGGGGGTTCTCCTACGAGCAGTACTTC. This codes for CASSPLGGFSYEQYF.

The chain employs TRBV29-1 and TRBJ2-1; D is perhaps TRBD1 (6 bases). Trimming removed 6 bases at V and 2 bases at J, with 20 bases between. From germline, CDR1 is SQVTM and CDR2 ANQGSEA. CDR3 length equals 16 residues. CDR3 sequence (DNA): TGCAGCGTAAATCGGACAGACGATTTAGCCTACAATGAGCAGTTCTTC. Amino acid sequence: CSVNRTDDLAYNEQFF.

This chain links TRBV5-1 with TRBJ1-1; a possible D gene is TRBD1 (6 bases). Germline CDR1 SGHRS, CDR2 YFSETQ. V dropped 2 bases and J dropped 3 bases, with 11 bases sitting between them. There are 14 residues in the CDR3. In DNA form, the CDR3 reads TGCGCCAGCAGCTTACGGGGGCAGCACACTGAAGCTTTCTTT. Translating gives CASSLRGQHTEAFF.

The rearrangement uses TRBV19 and TRBJ2-3; D is perhaps TRBD1 or TRBD2 (6 bases each). CDR1 is LNHDA and CDR2 is SQIVND in the germline V gene (reference sequence). This CDR3 has 14 residues. V lost 3 bases, J lost 6 bases, and 13 bases lay in between. The CDR3 region is CASSMGGGSDTQYF. The CDR3 DNA sequence: TGTGCCAGTAGTATGGGGGGCGGGTCGGATACGCAGTATTTT.

CDR3 DNA: TGTGCCAGCAGCCAAGCCCCAAGAAGGGCTGGAAACACCATATATTTT. Its protein product is CASSQAPRRAGNTIYF. V and J are TRBV14 and TRBJ1-3; D is unresolved. Looked up from germline, CDR1 is SGHDN and CDR2 is FVKESK. V lost 1 base to trimming and J lost 2 bases, with 12 bases between them. The CDR3 runs to 16 residues.

The rearrangement joins TRBV6-4 to TRBJ2-3; a weak D match, TRBD1 (6 bases). Germline V lookup: CDR1 MRHNA, CDR2 SNTAGT. V lost 4 bases to trimming and J lost 0 bases, with 20 bases between them. The CDR3 is 18 amino acids. The chain's CDR3 is CASSALPRQVASTDTQYF. The CDR3 region has the DNA TGTGCCAGCAGTGCCTTACCTCGACAGGTAGCTAGCACAGATACGCAGTATTTT.

The chain is built from TRBV5-1 and TRBJ2-4, with TRBD1 identical over 9 bases. Trimming removed 4 bases from V and 2 bases from J; junction bases left unmatched: 4. The CDR3 is made up of 15 amino acids. Germline V CDR1 and CDR2: SGHRS, YFSETQ. CDR3 in amino acids: CASSLQGAPKNIQYF. The CDR3 DNA sequence: TGCGCCAGCAGCCTACAGGGGGCGCCCAAAAACATTCAGTACTTC. The whole variable domain, filled in from reference TRBV5-1 and TRBJ2-4, reads KAGVTQTPRYLIKTRGQQVTLSCSPISGHRSVSWYQQTPGQGLQFLFEYFSETQRNKGNFPGRFSGRQFSNSRSEMNVSTLELGDSALYLCASSLQGAPKNIQYFGAGTRLSVL.

The table lists this clone with a few counts. The chain carries TRBV9 and TRBJ2-3; the D gene is possibly TRBD1 (6 bases). Germline V lookup: CDR1 SGDLS, CDR2 YYNGEE. The V and J ends lost 0 bases and 0 bases respectively, with 14 bases between them. The CDR3 loop spans 17 amino acids. The CDR3 loop is CASSVALLTGSTDTQYF. In DNA, the CDR3 is TGTGCCAGCAGCGTAGCCCTTCTCACAGGGAGCACAGATACGCAGTATTTT.

V and J are TRBV4-1 and TRBJ2-6; D is tentatively TRBD1 or TRBD2 (5 bases each). The V and J ends lost 0 bases and 3 bases respectively, with 24 bases between them. The CDR3 spans 21 residues. Germline V gives CDR1 MGHRA, CDR2 YSYEKL. CDR3 sequence: CASSQDPRRETVPLGANVLTF. CDR3 bases: TGCGCCAGCAGCCAAGATCCGAGAAGGGAGACAGTACCCCTTGGGGCCAACGTCCTGACTTTC.

The chain joins TRBV28 to TRBJ2-2, with TRBD2 matching over 10 bases. The CDR3 contains 15 residues. Germline trimming cut 6 bases from V and 5 bases from J; bases unmatched to any gene: 6. The germline gives CDR1 MDHEN, CDR2 SYDVKM. CDR3 in amino acids: CASSRTSGMTGELFF. CDR3 nucleotides: TGTGCCAGCAGCCGAACTAGCGGGATGACCGGGGAGCTGTTTTTT. Drawing the rest from reference TRBV28 and TRBJ2-2, the complete variable domain is DVKVTQSSRYLVKRTGEKVFLECVQDMDHENMFWYRQDPGLGLRLIYFSYDVKMKEKGDIPEGYSVSREKKERFSLILESASTNQTSMYLCASSRTSGMTGELFFGEGSRLTVL.

V and J are TRBV30 and TRBJ1-3; 8 bases match TRBD1. The V gene end was trimmed by 3 bases and the J gene end by 2 bases; junction bases not matched to a gene: 9. The CDR3 consists of 16 residues. The germline V gene has CDR1 GTSNPN and CDR2 SVGIG (reference sequence). CDR3 DNA: TGTGCCTGGAGCCCAGCCCGGACAGGGACTGGAAACACCATATATTTT. It codes for CAWSPARTGTGNTIYF.

V gene TRBV5-6 combines with J gene TRBJ1-3; no clear D. There are 17 residues in the CDR3. Germline V gene data show CDR1 as SGHDT and CDR2 as YYEEEE. The V end was cut by 0 bases, the J end by 0 bases, with 13 bases between. CDR3 bases: TGTGCCAGCAGCTTGGCCTCCTGGGCAGTCTCTGGAAACACCATATATTTT. Residues: CASSLASWAVSGNTIYF.

This chain joins TRBV25-1 and TRBJ1-4; 7 nucleotides match TRBD1. V shed 5 bases and J 2 bases; nucleotides not matched to a gene: 2. The CDR3 is 14 residues long. Germline assignment: CDR1 MGHDK and CDR2 SYGVNS. CDR3 sequence: CASSMTGTNEKLFF. CDR3 sequence (DNA): TGTGCCAGCAGTATGACAGGGACTAATGAAAAACTGTTTTTT.

This chain connects TRBV10-3 to TRBJ1-4; D is unresolved. CDR1 and CDR2 from the germline V gene are ENHRY and SYGVKD. CDR3 length equals 13 residues. Deletions cut 4 bases from V and 5 bases from J, with 8 bases between. The chain's CDR3 is CAISVTANEKLFF. As DNA, the CDR3 is TGTGCCATCAGTGTAACGGCAAATGAAAAACTGTTTTTT.